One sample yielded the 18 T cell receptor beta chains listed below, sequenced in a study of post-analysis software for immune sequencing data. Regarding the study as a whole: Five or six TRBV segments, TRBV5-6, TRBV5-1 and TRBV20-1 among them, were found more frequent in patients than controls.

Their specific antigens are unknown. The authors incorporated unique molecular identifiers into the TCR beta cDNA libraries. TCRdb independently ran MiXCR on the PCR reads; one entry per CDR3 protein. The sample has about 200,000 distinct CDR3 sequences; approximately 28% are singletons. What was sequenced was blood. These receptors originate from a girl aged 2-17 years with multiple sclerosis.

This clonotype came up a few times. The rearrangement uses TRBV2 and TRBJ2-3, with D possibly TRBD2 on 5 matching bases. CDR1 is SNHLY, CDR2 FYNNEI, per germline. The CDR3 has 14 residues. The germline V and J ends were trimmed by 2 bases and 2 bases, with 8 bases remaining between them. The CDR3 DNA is TGTGCCAGCAGTGAAAATCTAGCCACAGATACGCAGTATTTT. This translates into CASSENLATDTQYF.

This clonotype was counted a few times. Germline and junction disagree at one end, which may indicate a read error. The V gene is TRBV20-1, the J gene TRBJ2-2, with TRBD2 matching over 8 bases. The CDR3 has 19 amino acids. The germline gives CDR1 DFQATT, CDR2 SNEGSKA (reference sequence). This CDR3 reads CSARGALSRPGGNTGELFF. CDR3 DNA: TGCAGTGCTAGAGGTGCCCTATCCAGGCCGGGAGGGAACACCGGGGAACTGTTTTTT.

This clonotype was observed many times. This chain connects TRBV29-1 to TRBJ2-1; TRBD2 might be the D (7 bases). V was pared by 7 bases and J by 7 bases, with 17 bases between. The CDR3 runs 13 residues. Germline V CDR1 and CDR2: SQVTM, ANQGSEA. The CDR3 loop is CSGGGGQRNEQFF. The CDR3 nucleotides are TGCAGCGGGGGGGGAGGACAGAGGAATGAGCAGTTCTTC.

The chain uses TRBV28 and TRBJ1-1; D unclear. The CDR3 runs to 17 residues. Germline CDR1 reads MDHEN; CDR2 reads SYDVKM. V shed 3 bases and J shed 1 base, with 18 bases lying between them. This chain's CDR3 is CASSLYLYRRTNTEAFF. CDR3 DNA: TGTGCCAGCAGTTTGTATTTGTACAGAAGGACGAACACTGAAGCTTTCTTT.

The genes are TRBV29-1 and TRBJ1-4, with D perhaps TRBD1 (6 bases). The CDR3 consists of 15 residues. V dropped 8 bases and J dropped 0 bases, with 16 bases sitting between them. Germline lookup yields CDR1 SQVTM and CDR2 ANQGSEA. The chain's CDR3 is CSCSGEGATNEKLFF. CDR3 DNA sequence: TGCAGCTGTTCCGGAGAGGGGGCAACTAATGAAAAACTGTTTTTT.

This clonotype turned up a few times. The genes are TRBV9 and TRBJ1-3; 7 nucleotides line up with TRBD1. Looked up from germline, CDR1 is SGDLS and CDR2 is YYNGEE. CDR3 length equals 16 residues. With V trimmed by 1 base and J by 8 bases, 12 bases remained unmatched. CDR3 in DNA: TGTGCCAGCAGCGTATATGGGACAGCCACGGGACACACCATATATTTT. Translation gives CASSVYGTATGHTIYF.

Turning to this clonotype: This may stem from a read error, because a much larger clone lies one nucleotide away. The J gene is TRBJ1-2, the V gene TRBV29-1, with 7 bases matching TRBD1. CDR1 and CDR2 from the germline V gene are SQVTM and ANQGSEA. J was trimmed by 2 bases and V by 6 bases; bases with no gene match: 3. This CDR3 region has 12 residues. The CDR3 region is CSVATGNYGYTF. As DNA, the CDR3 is TGCAGCGTAGCGACAGGGAACTATGGCTACACCTTC.

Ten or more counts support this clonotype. The CDR3 DNA is TGCGCCAGCAGCTTGTTGGGACAGGGTCCCGAATCCTACGAGCAGTACTTC. This gives the protein CASSLLGQGPESYEQYF. The rearrangement links TRBV5-1 to TRBJ2-7; 9 bases line up with TRBD1. The CDR3 runs to 17 residues. J gave up 1 base and V 1 base, and 9 bases lay outside the gene matches. Per germline, CDR1 SGHRS and CDR2 YFSETQ.

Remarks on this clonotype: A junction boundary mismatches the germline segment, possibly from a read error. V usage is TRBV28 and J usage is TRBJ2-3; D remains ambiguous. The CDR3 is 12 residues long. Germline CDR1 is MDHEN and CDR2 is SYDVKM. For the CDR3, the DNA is TGTGCCGGCAGTCCTCTCACAGATACGCAGTATTTT. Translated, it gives CAGSPLTDTQYF. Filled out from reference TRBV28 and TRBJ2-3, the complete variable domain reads DVKVTQSSRYLVKRTGEKVFLECVQDMDHENMFWYRQDPGLGLRLIYFSYDVKMKEKGDIPEGYSVSREKKERFSLILESASTNQTSMYLCAGSPLTDTQYFGPGTRLTVL.

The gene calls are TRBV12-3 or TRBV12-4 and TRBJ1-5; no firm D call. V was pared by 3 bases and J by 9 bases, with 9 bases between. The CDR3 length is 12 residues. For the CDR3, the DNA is TGTGCCAGCAGTTTGACTGCCGGGCCCCAGCATTTT. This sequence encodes CASSLTAGPQHF.

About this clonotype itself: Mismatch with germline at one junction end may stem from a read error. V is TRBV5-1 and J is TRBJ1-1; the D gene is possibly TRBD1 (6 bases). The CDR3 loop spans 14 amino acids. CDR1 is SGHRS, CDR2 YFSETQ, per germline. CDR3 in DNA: TGCGCCAGCAGCCTTATCAGGGGTGGCACTAAAGCTTTCTTT. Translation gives CASSLIRGGTKAFF.

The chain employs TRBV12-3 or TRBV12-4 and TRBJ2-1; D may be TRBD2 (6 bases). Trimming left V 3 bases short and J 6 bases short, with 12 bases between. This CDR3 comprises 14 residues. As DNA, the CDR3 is TGTGCCAGCAGTTTCGGTCAGGGAGGCAATGAGCAGTTCTTC. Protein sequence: CASSFGQGGNEQFF.

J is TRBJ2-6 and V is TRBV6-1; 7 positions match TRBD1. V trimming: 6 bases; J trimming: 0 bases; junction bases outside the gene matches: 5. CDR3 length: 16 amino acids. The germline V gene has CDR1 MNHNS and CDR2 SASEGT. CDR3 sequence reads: CASRNRDSSGANVLTF. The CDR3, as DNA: TGTGCCAGCAGAAACAGGGACAGCTCTGGGGCCAACGTCCTGACTTTC.

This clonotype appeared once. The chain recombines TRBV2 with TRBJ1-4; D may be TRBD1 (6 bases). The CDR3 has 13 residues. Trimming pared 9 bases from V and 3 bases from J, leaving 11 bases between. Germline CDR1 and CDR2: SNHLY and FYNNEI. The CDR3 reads CASPQGPNEKLFF. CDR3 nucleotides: TGTGCCAGTCCACAGGGCCCTAATGAAAAACTGTTTTTT. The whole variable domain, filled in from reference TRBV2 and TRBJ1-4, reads EPEVTQTPSHQVTQMGQEVILRCVPISNHLYFYWYRQILGQKVEFLVSFYNNEISEKSEIFDDQFSVERPDGSNFTLKIRSTKLEDSAMYFCASPQGPNEKLFFGSGTQLSVL.

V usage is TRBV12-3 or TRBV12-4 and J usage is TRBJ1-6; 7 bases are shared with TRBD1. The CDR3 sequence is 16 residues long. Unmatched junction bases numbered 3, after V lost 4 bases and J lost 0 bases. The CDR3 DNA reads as TGTGCCAGCAGTTCCTACAGGGGCTCCTATAATTCACCCCTCCACTTT. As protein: CASSSYRGSYNSPLHF.

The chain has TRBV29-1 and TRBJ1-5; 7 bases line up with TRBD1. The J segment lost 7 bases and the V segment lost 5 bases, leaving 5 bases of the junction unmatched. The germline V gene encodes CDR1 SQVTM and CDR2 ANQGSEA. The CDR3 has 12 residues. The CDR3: CSVQQGRQPQHF. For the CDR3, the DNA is TGCAGCGTTCAACAGGGGAGACAGCCCCAGCATTTT.

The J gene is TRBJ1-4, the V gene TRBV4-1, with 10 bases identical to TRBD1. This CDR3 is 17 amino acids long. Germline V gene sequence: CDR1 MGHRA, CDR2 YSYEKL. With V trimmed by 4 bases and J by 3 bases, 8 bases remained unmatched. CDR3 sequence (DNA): TGCGCCAGCAGCCGAGGGACAGGGGAGCGGTCTAATGAAAAACTGTTTTTT. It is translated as CASSRGTGERSNEKLFF.

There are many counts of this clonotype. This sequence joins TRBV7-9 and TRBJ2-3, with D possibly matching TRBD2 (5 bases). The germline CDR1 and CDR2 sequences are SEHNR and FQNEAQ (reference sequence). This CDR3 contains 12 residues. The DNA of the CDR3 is TGTCTTTCTAAGCGGTACACAGATACGCAGTATTTT. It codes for CLSKRYTDTQYF.